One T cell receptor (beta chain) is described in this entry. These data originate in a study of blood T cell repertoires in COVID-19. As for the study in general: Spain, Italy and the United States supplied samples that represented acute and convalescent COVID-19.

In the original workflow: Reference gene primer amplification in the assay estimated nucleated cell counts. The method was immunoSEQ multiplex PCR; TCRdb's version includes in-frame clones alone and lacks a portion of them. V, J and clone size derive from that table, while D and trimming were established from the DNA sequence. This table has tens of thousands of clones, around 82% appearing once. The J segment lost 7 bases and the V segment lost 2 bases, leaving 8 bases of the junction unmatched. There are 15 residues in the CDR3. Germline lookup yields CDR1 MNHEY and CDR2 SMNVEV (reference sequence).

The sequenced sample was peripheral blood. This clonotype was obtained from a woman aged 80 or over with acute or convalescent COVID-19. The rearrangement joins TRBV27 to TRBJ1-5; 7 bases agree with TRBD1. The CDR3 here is CASSLGGGFVQPQHF. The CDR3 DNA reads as TGTGCCAGCAGTTTAGGAGGGGGCTTCGTCCAGCCCCAGCATTTT.